This T cell receptor (beta chain) derives from a study of blood T cell repertoires in COVID-19. Study details: T cells, B-cell-depleted T cells, or PBMCs provided the cDNA or gDNA that served as material.

Seattle patient enrollment occurred during active infection, with longitudinal follow-up thereafter. Original data processing: Using reference gene primer amplification, nucleated cell counts were estimated. The method was immunoSEQ multiplex PCR; TCRdb's version includes in-frame clones alone and lacks a portion of them. V and J calls and clone size are given by that table; D and trimming were obtained from the DNA. The sample holds 300,000 to 350,000 clones, roughly 87% seen once. Trimming took off 2 bases at V and 0 bases at J, with 11 bases between the two ends. The CDR3 extends over 16 amino acids. Germline V gene data show CDR1 as SGDLS and CDR2 as YYNGEE.

Sequencing was carried out using peripheral blood. This clonotype was sampled from a man in his thirties or forties with COVID-19, enrolled during active disease. The chain employs TRBV9 and TRBJ2-2; TRBD1 might be the D (5 bases). CDR3 region: CASSVSGIANTGELFF. CDR3 in DNA: TGTGCCAGCAGCGTCTCAGGGATCGCGAACACCGGGGAGCTGTTTTTT.